This note documents a single TCR beta chain sequence. Its antigen is not known. This CDR3 has 15 residues. Germline lookup yields CDR1 MGHRA and CDR2 YSYEKL. Trimming shortened V by 0 bases and J by 4 bases, and 12 bases separated the two germline ends. Naive T cells were sorted: CD4+CD8-CD45RO-CD45RA+ for CD4+, CD8+CD4-CD45RA+CD27bright for CD8+. Each TCR library used roughly 490 ng of total RNA and a linear amplification protocol. Authors' analysis steps: Sequencing covered around 78,000 rearranged alpha-chain transcripts across 4 or 5 healthy donors. TCRdb re-analysed the reads in MiXCR, keeping a single row per CDR3 protein. The authors' filters were not applied to this entry. The table has approximately 180,000 distinct CDR3 sequences, 65% to 75% seen once. This entry is derived from a study of healthy donors' naive CD4 and CD8 T cells. About the research overall: All functional IMGT TCR alpha variants were covered by new primers. Study observations and caveats: Positive CDR3 charge linked to CD4+ cells, negative to CD8+ cells.

The source is a pool of human donors in good health; the sample pools cells from several healthy donors. The specimen was naive CD4+ and CD8+ T cells sorted from blood, pooled from several donors. The chain recombines TRBV4-1 with TRBJ2-5; D unresolved. For the CDR3, the DNA is TGCGCCAGCAGCCAAGACCCGACTCCGGTAGAGACCCAGTACTTC. Protein: CASSQDPTPVETQYF.